The 15 T cell receptor beta chains given below trace back to one sample, sequenced in a study of T cell responses to AZD1222 COVID-19 vaccine. TCRdb keeps only in-frame clones here, not all; method: immunoSEQ multiplex PCR. The sample has more than 65,000 clones; more than 75% are singletons. The material was peripheral blood, obtained on day 0 of AZD1222 vaccination. All receptors come from an adult in good health.

The chain uses TRBV19 and TRBJ2-5, with 9 bases that match TRBD1. Trimming took 4 bases from V and 4 from J; bases not matched to a gene: 4. CDR1 and CDR2 (germline): LNHDA, SQIVND (reference sequence). The CDR3 loop spans 14 amino acids. The DNA of the CDR3 is TGTGCCAGTAGTAAACAGGGGGCCGGAGAGACCCAGTACTTC. Protein sequence: CASSKQGAGETQYF. The variable domain in full, with the rest retrieved from reference TRBV19 and TRBJ2-5, is DGGITQSPKYLFRKEGQNVTLSCEQNLNHDAMYWYRQDPGQGLRLIYYSQIVNDFQKGDIAEGYSVSREKKESFPLTVTSAQKNPTAFYLCASSKQGAGETQYFGPGTRLLVL.

The chain combines TRBV18 with TRBJ1-1; the D gene is possibly TRBD1 (5 bases). The V and J ends lost 0 bases and 1 base respectively, with 9 bases between them. The CDR3 is made up of 15 amino acids. Germline assignment: CDR1 KGHSH and CDR2 LQKENI. The CDR3 DNA is TGTGCCAGCTCACCACCCGGACATACGAACACTGAAGCTTTCTTT. Its protein is CASSPPGHTNTEAFF.

V usage is TRBV5-1 and J usage is TRBJ2-7; 9 bases are shared with TRBD1. The germline gives CDR1 SGHRS, CDR2 YFSETQ. The CDR3 has 16 residues. With 3 bases clipped from V and 6 bases from J, the junction kept 13 bases outside the gene matches. The CDR3 here is CASSSSPGTGQGEQYF. The DNA of the CDR3 is TGCGCCAGCAGCTCCTCCCCCGGGACAGGGCAGGGCGAGCAGTACTTC.

The chain links TRBV20-1 to TRBJ2-1; 7 nucleotides agree with TRBD1. CDR3 length: 11 residues. Looked up from germline, CDR1 is DFQATT and CDR2 is SNEGSKA (reference sequence). The trim removed 3 bases at V and 14 bases at J, leaving 7 bases unmatched. CDR3 in amino acids: CSARGQRSEFF. CDR3 DNA: TGCAGTGCTAGGGGACAGAGGAGTGAGTTCTTC.

V gene TRBV3-1 (or the pseudogene TRBV3-2) combines with J gene TRBJ1-4; tentative D call: TRBD1 (5 bases). CDR3 size: 18 residues. V lost 0 bases and J lost 0, with 14 bases in between. Germline assignment: CDR1 LGHDT and CDR2 YNNKEL (reference sequence). CDR3 sequence (DNA): TGTGCCAGCAGCCAAGATTATATCGGGGGGGCAACTAATGAAAAACTGTTTTTT. The encoded protein is CASSQDYIGGATNEKLFF.

The genes are TRBV23-1 and TRBJ2-7; D unresolved. TRBV23-1 is an ORF; its function is uncertain. This CDR3 region has 16 residues. V was cut by 8 bases and J by 1 base, with 21 bases left in between. CDR3 coding DNA: TGCGCCAGCGGCCGTTGGGGTCAGCTACCTTCCTACGAGCAGTACTTC. The encoded protein is CASGRWGQLPSYEQYF.

This chain connects TRBV19 to TRBJ2-1; D may be TRBD2 (5 bases). Germline V gene sequence: CDR1 LNHDA, CDR2 SQIVND (reference sequence). CDR3 length: 15 amino acids. The V and J ends lost 4 bases and 5 bases respectively, with 15 bases between them. The CDR3 bases are TGTGCCAGTAGTACGGGATGGTTAACGGACAATGAGCAGTTCTTC. Amino acid sequence: CASSTGWLTDNEQFF.

The CDR3 loop reads CSVLQPTEAFF. The CDR3 DNA reads as TGCAGCGTTCTACAGCCCACTGAAGCTTTCTTT. The chain has TRBV29-1 and TRBJ1-1; D is ambiguous. CDR1 is SQVTM and CDR2 is ANQGSEA in the germline V gene. V was shortened by 5 bases and J by 4 bases, with 8 bases between the two germline ends. The CDR3 has 11 residues.

The chain carries TRBV23-1 and TRBJ2-1; D call uncertain. TRBV23-1 carries the ORF label, with uncertain function. The V and J ends lost 2 bases and 0 bases respectively, with 17 bases between them. The CDR3 spans 18 residues. CDR3 DNA: TGCGCCAGCAGTCAAGGCCTTTTAAAACTTAGCTCCTACAATGAGCAGTTCTTC. Translated, it gives CASSQGLLKLSSYNEQFF.

The V and J genes are TRBV10-2 and TRBJ1-2; no clear D. The CDR3 is made up of 13 amino acids. CDR1 is WSHSY and CDR2 is SAAADI in the germline V gene. Trimming took 3 bases from V and 6 from J, leaving 11 bases between them. The CDR3 is CASSDSRGNGYTF. The CDR3 nucleotides read TGCGCCAGCAGTGACAGCCGTGGGAATGGCTACACCTTC.

This chain joins TRBV18 and TRBJ2-1; 8 bases map to TRBD2. V was clipped by 0 bases and J by 5 bases; unmatched bases: 9. The CDR3 is 17 residues long. Germline CDR1 reads KGHSH; CDR2 reads LQKENI. The CDR3 DNA reads as TGTGCCAGCTCACCACCAGTTGTAGCGGGACGCCACAATGAGCAGTTCTTC. As protein: CASSPPVVAGRHNEQFF. Filled out from reference TRBV18 and TRBJ2-1, the complete variable domain reads NAGVMQNPRHLVRRRGQEARLRCSPMKGHSHVYWYRQLPEEGLKFMVYLQKENIIDESGMPKERFSAEFPKEGPSILRIQQVVRGDSAAYFCASSPPVVAGRHNEQFFGPGTRLTVL.

The rearrangement joins TRBV24-1 to TRBJ2-7; 8 bases agree with TRBD1. Germline CDR1 reads KGHDR; CDR2 reads SFDVKD. The trim removed 2 bases at V and 5 bases at J, leaving 16 bases unmatched. The CDR3 has 18 residues. The CDR3 loop reads CATSDSPTGAGQSHEQYF. CDR3 nucleotides: TGTGCCACCAGTGATTCCCCGACAGGGGCGGGTCAGTCCCACGAGCAGTACTTC.

V usage is TRBV3-1 (or the pseudogene TRBV3-2) and J usage is TRBJ1-1, with 7 bases aligning to TRBD1. V was clipped by 0 bases and J by 5 bases; unmatched bases: 3. This CDR3 is 14 amino acids long. Per germline, CDR1 LGHDT and CDR2 YNNKEL (reference sequence). CDR3 sequence (DNA): TGTGCCAGCAGCCAAGACCCGACAGGGACTGAAGCTTTCTTT. Its translation is CASSQDPTGTEAFF.

The chain links TRBV4-1 to TRBJ2-5, with 7 bases matching TRBD1. Germline trimming cut 3 bases from V and 2 bases from J; bases unmatched to any gene: 3. CDR3 size: 14 residues. CDR1 is MGHRA and CDR2 is YSYEKL in the germline V gene. The DNA of the CDR3 is TGCGCCAGCAGCCACCGGACAGGACAAGAGACCCAGTACTTC. Translated: CASSHRTGQETQYF.

The chain joins TRBV5-1 to TRBJ2-3; no firm D call. The V gene lost 0 bases and the J gene lost 3 bases, with 8 bases spanning the gap. Germline V gene lookup returns CDR1 SGHRS and CDR2 YFSETQ. The CDR3 has 14 amino acids. This CDR3 is CASSLGGRTDTQYF. CDR3 nucleotide sequence: TGCGCCAGCAGCTTGGGGGGAAGAACAGATACGCAGTATTTT.